This section outlines one T cell receptor (beta chain) sequence together with its context. No cognate antigen has been identified for it. No much larger clone is present one base from it, and per-base qualities are unavailable. This sample stems from a study of blood T cell repertoires in COVID-19 (dated by TCRdb to the early 2020s). With regard to the full study: Collaborator samples came from the United States, Italy and Spain and covered acute and convalescent phases of COVID-19. The dataset comprised deeply sampled blood TCRbeta repertoires from subjects exposed to, actively infected with, or recovered from COVID-19. The repertoires were made available in a free public database intended to serve as a resource for research on the immune response to SARS-CoV-2. Where HLA class I and class II types were available, the types were taken from metadata supplied by the sample provider, not from assay-based typing. Nearly every sample came with metadata listing a de-identified subject ID, COVID-19 status, age in years and sex. The material from the prospective study consisted of cDNA or gDNA derived from T cells, B-cell-depleted T cells, or PBMCs. Samples came from the ongoing ImmuneRACE study (first 160 participants) plus 1,254 subjects from 6 global collaborators. Results and caveats for the whole study, not just this receptor: How much clinical and demographic metadata was included differed by source and by participant, and the metadata was provided uncurated.

The CDR3, cysteine through phenylalanine, is 14 amino acids long. Only CDR3 DNA remains: 42 bases, in frame from the first base. For CDR1 and CDR2, the germline V gene lists SGHTA and FQGTGA. V gives up 2 bases and J gives up 5 bases, and the segment between their germline ends measures 7 bases. TCRbeta CDR3 regions were amplified from genomic DNA using the immunoSEQ Assay, a bias-controlled multiplex PCR. The authors processed their data as follows. Within the assay, amplification of reference gene primers was used to estimate how many nucleated cells each sample contained. To quantify the absolute abundance of each unique TCRbeta CDR3 rearrangement, sequence reads were collapsed and filtered. Productive Simpson clonality was computed per sample as the square root of Simpson's diversity index over productive rearrangements. As stored in TCRdb, this immuneACCESS dataset retains in-frame rearrangements with V and J assigned. A fraction of the clones does not appear; measured against another copy, unresolved V genes explain less than half of the discrepancy, and the remainder lacks a known reason. V, J and clone size were drawn from that table, and D and trimming were deduced from the DNA. For this sample there are some 250,000 clones; over 65% appear just once. About 3.5% of the sample is taken by the ten largest.

Collaborating institutions collected whole blood in K2EDTA tubes following their own protocols. For TCRbeta analysis, collaborators shipped samples in one of three forms: frozen whole blood, isolated PBMCs, or DNA extracted from either of those sample types. The chain joins TRBV7-3 to TRBJ1-6; a tentative D match to TRBD1 spans 5 bases. Sequencing used peripheral blood. The clonotype comes from an elderly woman with acute or convalescent COVID-19. The CDR3 amino acid sequence is: CASSLSGDNSPLHF. Read as DNA, the sequence is TGTGCCAGCAGCTTATCGGGGGATAATTCACCCCTCCACTTT.